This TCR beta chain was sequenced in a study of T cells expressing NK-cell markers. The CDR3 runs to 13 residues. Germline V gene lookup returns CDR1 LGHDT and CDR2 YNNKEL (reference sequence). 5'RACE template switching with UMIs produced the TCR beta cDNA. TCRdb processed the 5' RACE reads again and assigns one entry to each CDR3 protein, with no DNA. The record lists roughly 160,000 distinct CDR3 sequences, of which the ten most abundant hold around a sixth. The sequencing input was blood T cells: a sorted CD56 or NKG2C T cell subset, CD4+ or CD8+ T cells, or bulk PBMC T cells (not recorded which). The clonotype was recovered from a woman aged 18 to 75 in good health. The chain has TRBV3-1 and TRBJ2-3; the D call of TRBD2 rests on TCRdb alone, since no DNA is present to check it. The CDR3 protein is CASSQVDWNTQYF.